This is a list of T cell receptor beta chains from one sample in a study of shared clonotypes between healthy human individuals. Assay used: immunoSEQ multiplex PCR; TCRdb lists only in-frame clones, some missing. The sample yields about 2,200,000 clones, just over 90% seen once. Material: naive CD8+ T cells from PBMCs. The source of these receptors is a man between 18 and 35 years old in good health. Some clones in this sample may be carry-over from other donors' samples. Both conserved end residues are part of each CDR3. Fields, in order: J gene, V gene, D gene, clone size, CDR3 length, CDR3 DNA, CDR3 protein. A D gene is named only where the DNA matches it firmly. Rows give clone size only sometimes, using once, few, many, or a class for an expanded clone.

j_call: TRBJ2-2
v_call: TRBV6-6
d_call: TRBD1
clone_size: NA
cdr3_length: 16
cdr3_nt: TGTGCCAGCAGTTACCTCCGGGACAGGGGGACCGGGGAGCTGTTTTTT
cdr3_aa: CASSYLRDRGTGELFF

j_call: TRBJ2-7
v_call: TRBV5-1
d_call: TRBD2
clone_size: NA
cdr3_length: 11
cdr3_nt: TGCGCCAGCACCGGGGGGGTTGAGCAGTACTTC
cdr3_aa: CASTGGVEQYF

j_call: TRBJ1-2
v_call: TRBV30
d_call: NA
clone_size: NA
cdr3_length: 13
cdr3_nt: TGTGCCTGGACTCCCGGGAATTATTGGGGCTACACCTTC
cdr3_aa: CAWTPGNYWGYTF

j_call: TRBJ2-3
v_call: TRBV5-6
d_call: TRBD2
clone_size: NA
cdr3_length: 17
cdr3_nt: TGTGCCAGCAGCTTATACCCGGGACTAGCGGACACAGATACGCAGTATTTT
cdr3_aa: CASSLYPGLADTDTQYF

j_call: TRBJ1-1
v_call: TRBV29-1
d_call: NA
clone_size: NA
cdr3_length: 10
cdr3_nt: TGCAGCGTTTTAGGACAAAAAGCTTTCTTT
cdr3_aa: CSVLGQKAFF

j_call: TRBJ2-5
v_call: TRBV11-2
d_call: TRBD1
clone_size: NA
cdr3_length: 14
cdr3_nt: TGTGCCAGCAGGCATCGGGACAGGCAAGAGACCCAGTACTTC
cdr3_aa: CASRHRDRQETQYF

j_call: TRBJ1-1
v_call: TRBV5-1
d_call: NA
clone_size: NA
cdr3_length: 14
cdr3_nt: TGCGCCAGCAGCTTGGAAGCGGGGAACACTGAAGCTTTCTTT
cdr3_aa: CASSLEAGNTEAFF

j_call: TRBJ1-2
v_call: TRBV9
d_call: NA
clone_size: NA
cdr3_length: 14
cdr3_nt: TGTGCCAGCAGCGTCGGTGGGGATGGGTATGGCTACACCTTC
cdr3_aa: CASSVGGDGYGYTF

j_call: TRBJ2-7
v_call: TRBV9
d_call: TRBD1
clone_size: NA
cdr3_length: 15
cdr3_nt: TGTGCCAGCAGCGTAGCGGGACAGCCCATGAGCGAGCAGTACTTC
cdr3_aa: CASSVAGQPMSEQYF

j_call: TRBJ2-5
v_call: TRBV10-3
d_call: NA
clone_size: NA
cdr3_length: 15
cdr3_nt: TGTGCCATCAGTGACCGACAGGGGAGGGACGAGACCCAGTACTTC
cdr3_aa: CAISDRQGRDETQYF

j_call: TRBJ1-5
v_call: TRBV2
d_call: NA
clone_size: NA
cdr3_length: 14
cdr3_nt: TGTGCCAGCAGTGAAGACAGAAGCAATCAGCCCCAGCATTTT
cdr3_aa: CASSEDRSNQPQHF

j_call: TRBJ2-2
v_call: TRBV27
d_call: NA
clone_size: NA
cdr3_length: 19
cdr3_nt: TGTGCCAGCAGTCCAGCGTGGTGGCGGGTAACAGCGAACACCGGGGAGCTGTTTTTT
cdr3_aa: CASSPAWWRVTANTGELFF

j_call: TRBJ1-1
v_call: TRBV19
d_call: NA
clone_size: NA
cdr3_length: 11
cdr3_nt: TGTGCCACCATTGAGAACACTGAAGCTTTCTTT
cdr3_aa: CATIENTEAFF

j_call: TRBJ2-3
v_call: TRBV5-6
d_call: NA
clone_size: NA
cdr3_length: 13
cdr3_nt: TGTGCCAGCAGGGACGGAAGCACAGATACGCAGTATTTT
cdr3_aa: CASRDGSTDTQYF

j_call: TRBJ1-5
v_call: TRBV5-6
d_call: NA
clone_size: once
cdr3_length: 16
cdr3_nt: TGTGCCAGCAGCTTGTGGCCGGGCCGTAGCAATCAGCCCCAGCATTTT
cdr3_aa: CASSLWPGRSNQPQHF

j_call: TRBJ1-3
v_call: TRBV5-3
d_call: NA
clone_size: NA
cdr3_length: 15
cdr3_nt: TGTGCCAGAAACGTCTGGGGCAACTCTGGAAACACCATATATTTT
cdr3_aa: CARNVWGNSGNTIYF

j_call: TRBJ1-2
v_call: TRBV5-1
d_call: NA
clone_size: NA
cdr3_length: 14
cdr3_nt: TGCGCCAGCAGCATCGGGACTCCTCTCTCAGGCTACACCTTC
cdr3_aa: CASSIGTPLSGYTF

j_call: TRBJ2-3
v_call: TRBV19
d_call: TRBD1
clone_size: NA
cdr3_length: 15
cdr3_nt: TGTGCCAGTAGTCCCGGGACAGGGGGCGTAGATACGCAGTATTTT
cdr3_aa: CASSPGTGGVDTQYF

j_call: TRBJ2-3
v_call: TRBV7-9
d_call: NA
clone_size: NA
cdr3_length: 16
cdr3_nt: TGTGCCAGCAGCTCCCGGGACGGTCCTAGCACAGATACGCAGTATTTT
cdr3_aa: CASSSRDGPSTDTQYF

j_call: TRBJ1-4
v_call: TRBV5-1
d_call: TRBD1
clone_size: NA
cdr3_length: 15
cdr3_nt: TGCGCCAGCAAAAAGGGGGCTGCAACTAATGAAAAACTGTTTTTT
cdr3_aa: CASKKGAATNEKLFF

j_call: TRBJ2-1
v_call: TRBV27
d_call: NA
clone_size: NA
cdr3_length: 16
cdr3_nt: TGTGCCAGCAGTCGAACGGAGGGGAGCTCCTACAATGAGCAGTTCTTC
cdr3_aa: CASSRTEGSSYNEQFF

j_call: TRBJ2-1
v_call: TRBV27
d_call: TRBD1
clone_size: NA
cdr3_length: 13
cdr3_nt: TGTGCCAGCAGTACAGGGGGCGGGAATGAGCAGTTCTTC
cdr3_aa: CASSTGGGNEQFF

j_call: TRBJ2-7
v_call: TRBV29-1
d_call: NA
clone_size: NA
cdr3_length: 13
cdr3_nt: TGCAGCGTTTTGGCCGGACCGTTCTACGAGCAGTACTTC
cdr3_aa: CSVLAGPFYEQYF

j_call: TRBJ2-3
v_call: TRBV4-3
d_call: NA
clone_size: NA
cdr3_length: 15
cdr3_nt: TGCGCCAGCAGCCAAGAGGTAGTTAGCACAGATACGCAGTATTTT
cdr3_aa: CASSQEVVSTDTQYF

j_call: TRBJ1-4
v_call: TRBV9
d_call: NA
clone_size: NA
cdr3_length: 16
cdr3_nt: TGTGCCAGCAGCGCCCGGGGAGTAGGGAGGCGTGAAAAACTGTTTTTT
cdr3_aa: CASSARGVGRREKLFF

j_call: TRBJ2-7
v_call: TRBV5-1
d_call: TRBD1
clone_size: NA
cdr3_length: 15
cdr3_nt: TGCGCCAGCAGCTTAGCCGGGACAGGGACGAACGAGCAGTACTTC
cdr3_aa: CASSLAGTGTNEQYF

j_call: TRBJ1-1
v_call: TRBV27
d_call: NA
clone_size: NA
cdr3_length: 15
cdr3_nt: TGTGCCAGCAGTTTACAGGACACCCGCCGCGGTGAAGCTTTCTTT
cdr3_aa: CASSLQDTRRGEAFF

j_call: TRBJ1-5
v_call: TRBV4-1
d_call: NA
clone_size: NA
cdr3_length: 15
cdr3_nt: TGCGCCAGCAGCCCCGGCCTCGGGGGCAATCAGCCCCAGCATTTT
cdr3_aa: CASSPGLGGNQPQHF

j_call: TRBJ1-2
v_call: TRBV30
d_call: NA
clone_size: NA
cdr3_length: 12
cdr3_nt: TGTGCCTGCCTGACTTACGGGGGTGGCTACACCTTC
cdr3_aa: CACLTYGGGYTF

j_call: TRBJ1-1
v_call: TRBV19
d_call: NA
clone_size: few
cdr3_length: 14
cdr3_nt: TGTGCCAGTAGTCACAGGTCGGGGAACACTGAAGCTTTCTTT
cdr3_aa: CASSHRSGNTEAFF

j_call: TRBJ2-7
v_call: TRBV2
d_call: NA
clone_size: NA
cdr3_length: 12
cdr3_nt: TGTGCCAGCCAGATGAACCCCTACGAGCAGTACTTC
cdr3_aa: CASQMNPYEQYF

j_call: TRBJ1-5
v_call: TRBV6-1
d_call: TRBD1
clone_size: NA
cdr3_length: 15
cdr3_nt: TGTGCCAGCAGGGGGGGACAGGCCCGCAATCAGCCCCAGCATTTT
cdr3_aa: CASRGGQARNQPQHF

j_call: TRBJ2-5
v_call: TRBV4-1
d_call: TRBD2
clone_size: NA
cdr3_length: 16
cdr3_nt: TGCGCCAGCAGCCAAGTAGCGGGAGGCCTCCGGGAGACCCAGTACTTC
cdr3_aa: CASSQVAGGLRETQYF

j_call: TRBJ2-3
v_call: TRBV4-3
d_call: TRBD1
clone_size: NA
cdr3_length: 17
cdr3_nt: TGCGCCAGCAGCCAAGCCGTGGGACAGACCCTCACAGATACGCAGTATTTT
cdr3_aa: CASSQAVGQTLTDTQYF

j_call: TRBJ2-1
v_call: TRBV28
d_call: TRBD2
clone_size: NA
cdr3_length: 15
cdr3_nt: TGTGCCAGCACTGGGCTAGCGGGATTCTACAATGAGCAGTTCTTC
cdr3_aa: CASTGLAGFYNEQFF

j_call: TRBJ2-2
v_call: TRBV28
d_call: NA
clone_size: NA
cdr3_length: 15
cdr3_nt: TGTGCCAGCAGTCTCGGGATCTCGAACACCGGGGAGCTGTTTTTT
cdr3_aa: CASSLGISNTGELFF

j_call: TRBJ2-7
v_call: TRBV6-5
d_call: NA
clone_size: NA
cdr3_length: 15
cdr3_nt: TGTGCCAGCAGTCCGTCTTTGGAGAGCTCCTACGAGCAGTACTTC
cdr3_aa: CASSPSLESSYEQYF

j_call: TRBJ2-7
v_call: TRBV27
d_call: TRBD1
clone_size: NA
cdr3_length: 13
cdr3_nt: TGTGCCAGCAGTACAGGGGGTCCCTACGAGCAGTACTTC
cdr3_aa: CASSTGGPYEQYF

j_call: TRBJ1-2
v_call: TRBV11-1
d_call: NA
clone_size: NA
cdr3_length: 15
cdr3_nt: TGTGCCAGCAGCCGCAGGGGAGACGCTAACTATGGCTACACCTTC
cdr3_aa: CASSRRGDANYGYTF

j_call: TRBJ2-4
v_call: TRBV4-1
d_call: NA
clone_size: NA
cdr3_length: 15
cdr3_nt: TGCGCCAGCAGCCAAGATGGGGGGATTGGGGGCATTCAGTACTTC
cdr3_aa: CASSQDGGIGGIQYF

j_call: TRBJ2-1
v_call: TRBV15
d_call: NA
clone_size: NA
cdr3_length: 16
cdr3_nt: TGTGCCACCAGCAGCTTGACTCACGTCTCTAGCAATGAGCAGTTCTTC
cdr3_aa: CATSSLTHVSSNEQFF

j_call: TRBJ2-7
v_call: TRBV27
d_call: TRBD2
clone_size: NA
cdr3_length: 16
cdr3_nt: TGTGCCAGCAGCCCCTCGGGGGGGATAATATCCTACGAGCAGTACTTC
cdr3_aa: CASSPSGGIISYEQYF

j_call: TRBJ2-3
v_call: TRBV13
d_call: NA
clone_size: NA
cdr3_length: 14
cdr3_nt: TGTGCCAGCAGCCCGAGACTCGAGCCAGATACGCAGTATTTT
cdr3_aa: CASSPRLEPDTQYF

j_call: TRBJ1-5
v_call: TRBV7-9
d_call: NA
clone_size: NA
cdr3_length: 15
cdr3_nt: TGTGCCAGCAGCTTAGGTACAGGGAGACAACAGCCCCAGCATTTT
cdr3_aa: CASSLGTGRQQPQHF